Included here is one TCR beta chain sequence, with context. This entry is derived from a study of blood T cell repertoires in COVID-19. Study-level information: Acute and convalescent COVID-19 samples came from the United States, Italy and Spain.

Per the original methods: Reference gene primers were amplified, and this amplification served to estimate nucleated cell counts. Clones were sequenced by immunoSEQ multiplex PCR, and TCRdb holds only the in-frame ones, with some missing. V and J calls and clone size are copied from that table; D and trimming were computed from the DNA. The sample includes about 370,000 clones, more than 75% of them seen just once. The source is a woman between 25 and 40 years old with COVID-19, enrolled during active disease. Material: peripheral blood.

The CDR3 sequence is CATSDLGDSHGYTF. As DNA, the CDR3 is TGTGCCACCAGTGATTTAGGGGACAGCCATGGCTACACCTTC. The chain uses TRBV24-1 and TRBJ1-2, with TRBD1 matching 7 bases. The trim removed 1 base at V and 6 bases at J, leaving 4 bases unmatched. The CDR3 has 14 amino acids. From germline, CDR1 is KGHDR and CDR2 SFDVKD.